This TCR beta chain was identified in a study of cytomegalovirus exposure and HLA in healthy donors (dated by TCRdb to 2017 to 2019). Regarding the study in general: An earlier analysis of approximately 550 of the donors reported 250 to 300 Gb of sequence data and roughly 100 million unique TCR beta sequences from about 180 million T cells. About 330 gigabases of sequencing data and around 90 million unique TCR sequences made up an early release that covered approximately 700 HLA-typed donors. A separate validation cohort of roughly 120 different subjects was used in addition to the approximately 700-subject first cohort. Typing coverage differed by locus: A, B, C, DRB1 and DQB1 were typed in roughly 620-630 donors, DQA1 in roughly 510, DPA1 in 600 to 610, and DPB1 in approximately 450. The study profiled the T cell repertoires of 500 to 800 subjects by immunosequencing and related them to cytomegalovirus serostatus. An earlier analysis of nearly 600 of the donors applied high-throughput TCR beta sequencing to assess whether each TCR beta V gene segment acted as functional or pseudogenic. HLA typing included class I and class II loci at four-digit resolution. In a later analysis, previously published TCR beta repertoires from about 670 donors were re-analyzed and high-resolution HLA genotyping was added so that TCR occurrence patterns could be studied. A later genetic analysis used genome-wide SNP genotypes for about three fifths of the 666 donors, treating that subset as a discovery cohort. The genetic ancestry cluster associated with self-reported Caucasian donors included around four fifths of the roughly 400 genotyped donors. Among about 360 genotyped donors of the cohort, an average of 235,054 unique TCR beta nucleotide sequences were sequenced per donor, roughly 20% of them non-productive. Alongside the repertoire data, information on donor age, sex, ethnicity and CMV serostatus was compiled. To predict cytomegalovirus infection status, the study brought together high-throughput TCR immunosequencing, statistical association of individual TCRs with disease status, and machine learning. Because of strong linkage in the cohort, roughly five DR-DQ haplotypes were treated as single units for association and clustering. The study aimed to test whether signatures of past pathogen exposure could be identified by cataloging public T cell receptors. All discovery cohort repertoires had been generated using a single sequencing platform. The later analysis used no new phenotypic data to find candidate immune exposures, relying instead on TCR beta sequences and their occurrence across donors.

About this clone itself: No antigen is known for it. Per-base quality was not reported, and no clone a single base away is much larger than it.

The cohort comprised 666 healthy bone marrow donors. All cohort members were sampled while nominally healthy, although unrecorded immune exposures were likely present. The donor tested CMV seronegative and was one of the 352 seronegative cohort members. A peripheral blood sample was provided by each donor, and peripheral blood mononuclear cells were used for TCR beta sequencing. The Qiagen DNeasy Blood Extraction Kit was used to extract genomic DNA from the blood cell samples. On the study overall, not on this receptor specifically: This cohort had only TCR beta chains sequenced, and the lack of alpha or paired-chain data limited which features could be detected. A further reported finding was that TCR beta sequences accurately predicted the HLA-A and HLA-B alleles for most subjects in the first cohort. In an earlier analysis of some 550 of the donors, most TCR beta V segments were observed in productive rearrangements about 90% or about 30% of the time, broadly matching IMGT annotations. The earlier analysis of approximately 560 of the donors excluded over 15 rarely observed V segments, including chromosome 9 orphons, because counts were too low. In a later analysis, several top co-occurrence clusters were reported to appear linked to parvovirus B19, influenza, CMV and Epstein-Barr virus. The authors suggested that the approach could potentially be generalized to other disease states and immunological phenotypes. For the cohort, immune exposure information was limited to CMV serostatus. A cluster of highly shared sequence variants was judged likely to be a technical artifact of the sequencing pipeline. A few of the identified cytomegalovirus-associated TCR beta chains were confirmed in vitro to be specific for cytomegalovirus antigens. In a later analysis, HLA-associated TCR beta chains were found to be more clonally expanded and to have lower generation probabilities than equally common non-associated chains. Some IMGT-functional V segments, including TRBV6-2 and TRBV6-3, could not be distinguished by the 87-base-pair reads and were therefore excluded. Sequencing depth was assumed to be roughly uniform across donors in the presence/absence analyses, though that assumption may not hold. According to a later analysis, most CMV-associated TCR beta chains appeared to be HLA-restricted, and the HLA associations seemed to be driven largely by CMV exposure. HLA typing was unavailable for some donors at each locus, so association tests used only the typed subset. The classifier was reported to diagnose cytomegalovirus status with high specificity and sensitivity in both the original and validation cohorts. Assigning TCR associations to individual alleles was difficult when HLA alleles, especially DR and DQ, strongly co-occurred. According to a later analysis, TCR association rates differed among HLA loci, with DRB1 alleles showing the most associated TCRs and HLA-C alleles showing the fewest. At a false discovery rate of 0.05, a later analysis linked around 15,000 TCR beta sequences to specific HLA alleles. Correlated functional status among segregating V segments might be attributable to linkage disequilibrium, but an unknown experimental factor could not be ruled out. The study gave a list of about 160 TCR beta chains associated with cytomegalovirus. According to a later genetic analysis, donors in an Asian-associated ancestry cluster had fewer N-insertions in productive TCRs than the approximately 630-donor mean. Across donors, most TCR sequences were observed very rarely, whereas some public TCRs were present in many individuals. In a later genetic analysis, a missense DCLRE1C variant was associated with V-gene and J-gene trimming of TCR beta chains, and the association was replicated in an independent cohort.

Preparation of the library involved the immunoSEQ multiplex PCR assay. A mixture of 60 forward primers for TCR Vbeta segments and 13 reverse primers for TCR Jbeta segments was used in the multiplex PCR. The CDR3 region of rearranged TCR beta genes was amplified from genomic DNA with a multiplex PCR assay. Amplified TCR beta libraries were sequenced as 87-base-pair reads on the Illumina HiSeq System. Concerning the study's data processing: Across the 670 or so repertoires, a later analysis counted 80 million or so unique TCR beta chains, roughly 11 million of which were shared by at least two donors. Raw reads were error-corrected and collapsed into unique sequences by a nearest-neighbor algorithm in which closely related sequences were merged to remove PCR and sequencing errors. Alignment of CDR3 sequences to IMGT reference sequences was used to assign V, D and J gene segments. For a sequence to be retained, at least a six-nucleotide match to both a V gene segment and a J gene segment was required. A rearrangement counted as productive if the CDR3 had no stop codons and remained in frame with V and J, and every other rearrangement counted as non-productive. CDR3 was defined according to IMGT convention as the region running from the second conserved V-encoded cysteine to the conserved J-encoded phenylalanine. The earlier analysis of 587 of the donors excluded any sequence lacking an unambiguous match to a single V gene segment. An earlier analysis of some 500 of the donors classified V segments as functional when productive rearrangements were above 56.7% and as segregating when the standard deviation between donors was above 5%. A statistical classification framework was built for diagnosing cytomegalovirus status from the catalog of TCR beta chain sequences. In a later analysis, TCR nucleotide sequences were compared against IMGT/GENE-DB human TR gene sequences so that V and J genes could be assigned. In a later analysis, CDR3 sequences and most-parsimonious VDJ recombination scenarios were assigned using the TCRdist pipeline. In a later analysis, every TCR beta chain was defined by the combination of its CDR3 amino acid sequence and its V-gene family, and reads without a unique V-gene family were dropped. In a later analysis, 500 to 700 highly shared, low-generation-probability nucleotide sequences were removed to address suspected cross-contamination and a sequencing artifact. In a later analysis, a clonal expansion index for each public chain was calculated from normalized within-repertoire ranks of inferred template counts. Generation probabilities in a later analysis came from a VDJ recombination model fitted to out-of-frame rearrangements, and those results were checked against IGoR. In a later analysis, hypergeometric tests were used to score TCR-TCR, TCR-HLA and TCR-CMV co-occurrence, with a repertoire-size bias correction applied to TCR pairs. In a later analysis, false discovery rates were estimated by permuting HLA or CMV assignments 20 times. In a later analysis, co-occurring TCRs were grouped using DBSCAN, and TCRdist sequence similarity was added for clustering within HLA-allele-positive subsets. Repertoires with fewer than 30,000 or more than 120,000 public chains, plus five repertoires with anomalous nucleotide sharing, were excluded from co-occurrence clustering. Imported from immuneACCESS, the table was reduced by TCRdb to in-frame sequences with V and J called. These copies leave out some clones; in studies compared against another copy, an unresolved V gene accounts for under half, and the cause of the remainder is not known. V and J calls and clone size are as listed in that table; D and trimming were resolved from the DNA. The sample profile shows over 150,000 clones; roughly four fifths of them were found once. The top ten clones comprise approximately 0.098% of the sample.

V drops 5 bases and J drops 2 bases, leaving 14 bases in between. Spanning cysteine to phenylalanine, the CDR3 consists of 15 amino acids. The only DNA kept is the CDR3, 45 bases in frame from the first base. The germline V gene provides CDR1 SGHTA and CDR2 FQGTGA. This clonotype was sampled from a boy aged 2 to 9 in good health and CMV-seronegative. The sample taken for sequencing was PBMCs. The sequence links TRBV7-3 to TRBJ2-3, with a tentative D gene TRBD2 over 6 matching bases. Read as DNA, the sequence is TGTGCCAGCAGCCCCGGGGAGGACCCCACAGATACGCAGTATTTT. Its protein product is CASSPGEDPTDTQYF. The full variable domain, completed from the reference TRBV7-3 and TRBJ2-3 proteins outside the CDR3, reads GAGVSQTPSNKVTEKGKYVELRCDPISGHTALYWYRQSLGQGPEFLIYFQGTGAADDSGLPNDRFFAVRPEGSVSTLKIQRTERGDSAVYLCASSPGEDPTDTQYFGPGTRLTVL.